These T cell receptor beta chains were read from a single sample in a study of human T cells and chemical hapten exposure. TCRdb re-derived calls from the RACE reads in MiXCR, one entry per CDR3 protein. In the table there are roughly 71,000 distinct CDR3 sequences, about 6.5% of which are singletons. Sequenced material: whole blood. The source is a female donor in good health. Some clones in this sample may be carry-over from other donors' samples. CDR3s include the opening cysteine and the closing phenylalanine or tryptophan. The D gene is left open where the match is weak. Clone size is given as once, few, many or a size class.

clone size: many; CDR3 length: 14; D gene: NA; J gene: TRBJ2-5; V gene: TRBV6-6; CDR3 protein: CASRRAGPQETQYF; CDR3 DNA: TGTGCCAGCAGGAGGGCAGGGCCTCAAGAGACCCAGTACTTC
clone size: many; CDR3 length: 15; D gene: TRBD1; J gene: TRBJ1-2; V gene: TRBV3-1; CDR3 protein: CASSLSPQGPYGYTF; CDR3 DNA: TGTGCCAGCAGCCTAAGCCCACAGGGGCCCTATGGCTACACCTTC
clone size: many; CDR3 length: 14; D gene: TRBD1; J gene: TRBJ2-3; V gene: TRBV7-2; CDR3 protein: CASSLHRGTDTQYF; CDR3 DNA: TGTGCCAGCAGCTTGCACAGGGGGACAGATACGCAGTATTTT
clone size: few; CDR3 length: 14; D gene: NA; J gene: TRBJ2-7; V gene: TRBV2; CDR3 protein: CASSEYVRGHEQYF; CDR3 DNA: TGTGCCAGCAGTGAATACGTGAGGGGCCACGAGCAGTACTTC
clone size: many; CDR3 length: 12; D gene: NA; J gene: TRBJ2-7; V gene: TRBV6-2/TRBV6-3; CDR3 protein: CASSWEGYEQYF; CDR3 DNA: TGTGCCAGCAGTTGGGAAGGATACGAGCAGTACTTC
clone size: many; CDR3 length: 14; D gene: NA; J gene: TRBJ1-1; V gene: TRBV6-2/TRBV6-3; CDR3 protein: CASSYRQEHTEAFF; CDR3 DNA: TGTGCCAGCAGTTACCGACAGGAGCACACTGAAGCTTTCTTT
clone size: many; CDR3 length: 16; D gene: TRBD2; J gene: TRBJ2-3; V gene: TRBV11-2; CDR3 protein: CASSFVAGHRTDTQYF; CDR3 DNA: TGTGCCAGCAGCTTTGTAGCGGGGCACCGCACAGATACGCAGTATTTT
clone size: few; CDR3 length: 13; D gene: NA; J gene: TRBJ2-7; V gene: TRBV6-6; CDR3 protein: CASSYDGLNEQYF; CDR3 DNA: TGTGCCAGCAGTTACGACGGGTTAAACGAGCAGTACTTC
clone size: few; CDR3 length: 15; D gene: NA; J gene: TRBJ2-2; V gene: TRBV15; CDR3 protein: CATSSPTWGAGELFF; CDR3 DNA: TGTGCCACCAGCAGCCCGACTTGGGGCGCCGGGGAGCTGTTTTTT
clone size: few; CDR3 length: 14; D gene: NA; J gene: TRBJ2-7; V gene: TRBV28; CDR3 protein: CASSSLGTPYEQYF; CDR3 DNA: TGTGCCAGCAGTTCGCTGGGGACCCCCTACGAGCAGTACTTC
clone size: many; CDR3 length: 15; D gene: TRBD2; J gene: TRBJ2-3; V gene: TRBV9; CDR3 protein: CASSVGASGSDTQYF; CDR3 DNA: TGTGCCAGCAGCGTAGGGGCTAGCGGGAGTGATACGCAGTATTTT
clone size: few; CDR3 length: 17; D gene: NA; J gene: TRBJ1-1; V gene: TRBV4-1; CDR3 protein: CASSQYQVGLEGTEAFF; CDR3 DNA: TGCGCCAGCAGCCAGTACCAAGTAGGCCTGGAAGGGACTGAAGCTTTCTTT